This T cell receptor (beta chain) was sequenced during a study of blood T cells in healthy people across ages. A second PCR of 7 to 11 cycles used a sample-barcoded 5' primer and a J-beta primer mix. From the 5' RACE reads, TCRdb called clonotypes with MiXCR, one entry per CDR3 protein. The sample shows around 870,000 distinct CDR3 sequences, 29% of them seen only once. Germline CDR1 LNHNV, CDR2 YYDKDF (reference sequence). The CDR3 is made up of 12 amino acids. V was cut by 5 bases and J by 3 bases, with 4 bases left in between. Study findings and constraints: Among long-lived donors, naive CD4+ cells were more numerous and diversity higher than in aged donors. In the absence of known donor CMV status, changes in expanded clonotypes were possibly confounded.

Total RNA, at least 6 micrograms per sample, came from PBMCs. This clonotype was seen more than once but under ten times. Antigen: not known. The J gene is TRBJ1-4, the V gene TRBV15; no definite D call. The source is a woman older than 75 in good health. Sample: blood. The CDR3 loop reads CATSGANEKLFF. The CDR3 region has the DNA TGTGCCACCAGCGGTGCTAATGAAAAACTGTTTTTT.